A single sample is the source of the 14 T cell receptor beta chains below, sequenced in a study of blood T cells in healthy people across ages. Alongside a J-beta primer mix, a sample-barcoded 5' primer served in a second PCR lasting 7 to 11 cycles. TCRdb redid the calling of the 5' RACE reads with MiXCR, one entry per CDR3 protein. Found here are about 730,000 distinct CDR3 sequences, more than 40% of them singletons; the top ten hold around a fifth. The sequencing sample was made of blood. The receptors here all came from a woman aged 55-69 years in good health.

V and J are TRBV27 and TRBJ2-1, with 14 bases matching TRBD2. The germline V gene encodes CDR1 MNHEY and CDR2 SMNVEV (reference sequence). The V and J ends lost 2 bases and 0 bases, in that order; junction bases with no gene match: 12. The CDR3 extends over 21 amino acids. The chain's CDR3 is CASSLLNIRTSGGNSYNEQFF. The DNA for the CDR3 is TGTGCCAGCAGTTTACTCAACATACGGACTAGCGGGGGGAACTCCTACAATGAGCAGTTCTTC.

This clonotype was seen more than once but under ten times. J is TRBJ1-1 and V is TRBV3-1, with D possibly matching TRBD1 (6 bases). The germline gives CDR1 LGHDT, CDR2 YNNKEL (reference sequence). This CDR3 is 11 amino acids long. The V gene lost 4 bases and the J gene lost 11 bases, with 11 bases spanning the gap. CDR3 sequence: CASSLQGSAFF. Written as DNA, the CDR3 is TGTGCCAGCAGCCTTCAGGGGTCGGCTTTCTTT.

This clonotype was seen at least ten times. This chain joins TRBV20-1 and TRBJ1-2, with D hard to call. Looked up from germline, CDR1 is DFQATT and CDR2 is SNEGSKA (reference sequence). V lost 3 bases, J lost 2 bases, and 13 bases lay in between. The CDR3 is 14 amino acids. CDR3 region: CSASVANDNYGYTF. The DNA for the CDR3 is TGCAGTGCTAGCGTGGCGAACGACAACTATGGCTACACCTTC.

This clonotype was recorded a few times. V gene TRBV7-9 combines with J gene TRBJ2-1, with 8 bases that match TRBD1. Germline trimming cut 4 bases from V and 4 bases from J; bases unmatched to any gene: 15. The CDR3 totals 18 residues. CDR1 SEHNR and CDR2 FQNEAQ come from the germline V gene (reference sequence). The CDR3 nucleotides are TGTGCCAGCAGCTCCCACCACAGGGGGAGTCCCCCTTACAATGAGCAGTTCTTC. Encoded protein: CASSSHHRGSPPYNEQFF.

The V and J genes are TRBV20-1 and TRBJ2-1; 8 bases line up with TRBD1. The V and J ends lost 3 bases and 11 bases, in that order; junction bases with no gene match: 12. Germline CDR1 and CDR2: DFQATT and SNEGSKA (reference sequence). The CDR3 runs to 14 residues. The DNA for the CDR3 is TGCAGTGCTAGGGAGACAGGGGACTTTAGGAAGCAGTTCTTC. This translates into CSARETGDFRKQFF.

This clonotype was observed a handful of times. This rearrangement joins TRBV30 to TRBJ2-5; D unclear. Germline CDR1 reads GTSNPN; CDR2 reads SVGIG (reference sequence). With 0 bases removed from V and 5 bases from J, the gap between germline ends came to 10 bases. The CDR3 contains 13 residues. As DNA, the CDR3 is TGTGCCTGGAGTGTAGCCGGAGCTGAGACCCAGTACTTC. It yields the protein CAWSVAGAETQYF.

This rearrangement joins TRBV7-2 to TRBJ2-7, with D perhaps matching TRBD2 (7 bases). The CDR3 totals 17 residues. Germline V gene lookup returns CDR1 SGHTA and CDR2 FQGNSA. Between the trimmed V and J ends, which lost 1 base and 5 bases, there was a span of 21 bases. This CDR3 reads CASSLVRGEGRLDEQYF. CDR3 DNA: TGTGCCAGCAGCTTAGTGAGGGGGGAGGGCCGTTTGGACGAGCAGTACTTC.

The rearrangement joins TRBV27 to TRBJ2-4; the match to TRBD1 covers 9 bases. The V segment lost 2 bases and the J segment 7 bases; nucleotides outside the gene matches: 6. The CDR3 contains 15 residues. Germline V lookup: CDR1 MNHEY, CDR2 SMNVEV (reference sequence). CDR3 amino acids: CASSLNTGGANIQYF. The CDR3 DNA sequence: TGTGCCAGCAGTTTAAACACAGGGGGCGCGAACATTCAGTACTTC.

The CDR3 reads CASSLVQLATNEKLFF. Here the CDR3 DNA reads TGCGCCAGCAGCTTGGTCCAGCTTGCAACTAATGAAAAACTGTTTTTT. The chain carries TRBV5-1 and TRBJ1-4; D is ambiguous. Between the trimmed V and J ends, which lost 0 bases and 0 bases, there was a span of 9 bases. From germline, CDR1 is SGHRS and CDR2 YFSETQ. The CDR3 covers 16 residues. The variable domain in full, with the rest retrieved from reference TRBV5-1 and TRBJ1-4, is KAGVTQTPRYLIKTRGQQVTLSCSPISGHRSVSWYQQTPGQGLQFLFEYFSETQRNKGNFPGRFSGRQFSNSRSEMNVSTLELGDSALYLCASSLVQLATNEKLFFGSGTQLSVL.

The J gene is TRBJ1-5, the V gene TRBV20-1; D unclear. The CDR3 covers 13 residues. The germline V gene has CDR1 DFQATT and CDR2 SNEGSKA (reference sequence). V was shortened by 3 bases and J by 0 bases, with 6 bases between the two germline ends. This chain's CDR3 is CSASKISNQPQHF. CDR3 coding DNA: TGCAGTGCTAGTAAGATTAGCAATCAGCCCCAGCATTTT.

This clonotype was found many times. The CDR3, as DNA: TGTGCCAGCAGCCCCGGTGGACTCACCTACGAGCAGTACTTC. This translates into CASSPGGLTYEQYF. The J gene is TRBJ2-7, the V gene TRBV9; possible D gene TRBD2, 5 bases. This CDR3 region has 14 residues. Germline lookup yields CDR1 SGDLS and CDR2 YYNGEE. V lost 4 bases and J lost 2, with 13 bases in between.

This clonotype was observed a single time. The chain employs TRBV27 and TRBJ1-6; D perhaps matches TRBD1 (6 bases). This CDR3 contains 16 residues. Germline lookup yields CDR1 MNHEY and CDR2 SMNVEV (reference sequence). The germline V and J ends were trimmed by 3 bases and 3 bases, with 12 bases remaining between them. CDR3 sequence (DNA): TGTGCCAGCAGTTTTGGGGAACAGGGCTATAATTCACCCCTCCACTTT. The encoded protein is CASSFGEQGYNSPLHF.

This clonotype was seen at least ten times. The J gene is TRBJ2-1, the V gene TRBV6-2 or TRBV6-3; D is undetermined. Germline CDR1 MNHEY, CDR2 SVGEGT. The CDR3 totals 11 residues. Trimming stripped 8 bases from V and 10 bases from J, with 12 bases between. CDR3 sequence: CASEGPREQFF. DNA for the CDR3: TGTGCCAGCGAAGGGCCGCGGGAGCAGTTCTTC.

This clonotype was counted between two and nine times. The chain couples TRBV11-1 to TRBJ2-7; D may be TRBD1 (6 bases). Between the trimmed V and J ends, which lost 5 bases and 2 bases, there was a span of 22 bases. This CDR3 comprises 17 residues. Germline V gives CDR1 SGHAT, CDR2 FQDESV (reference sequence). The CDR3 DNA is TGTGCCAGCAGCCAGGGGTTCGGGACGACTCATGCCTACGAGCAGTACTTC. This gives the protein CASSQGFGTTHAYEQYF.